This T cell receptor (beta chain) was captured by sequencing in a study of blood T cell repertoires in COVID-19. At the level of the study: Researchers got acute and convalescent COVID-19 samples from the United States, Italy and Spain. PBMCs, B-cell-depleted T cells, or T cells were the source of the cDNA or gDNA that made up the material.

CDR3 size: 15 residues. Losses at the gene ends were 4 bases for V and 2 bases for J; bases not matched to a gene: 5. The V gene's germline CDR1 is LGHDT and CDR2 YNNKEL (reference sequence). In the original workflow: Estimated nucleated cell counts came from reference gene primer amplification. Produced via immunoSEQ multiplex PCR; TCRdb's table is partial and in-frame only. The V and J calls and the clone size are those of that table, but D and trimming were determined from the DNA. The sample records about 35,000 clones, more than 80% being singletons. This TCR was sampled from a woman in her 70s with acute or convalescent COVID-19. Sequencing input: peripheral blood. The chain combines TRBV3-1 (or the pseudogene TRBV3-2) with TRBJ2-7; 10 bases match TRBD1. CDR3 in amino acids: CASSRPGQGTYEQYF. In nucleotides, the CDR3 is TGTGCCAGCAGCCGTCCGGGACAGGGGACCTACGAGCAGTACTTC.